One and the same sample provided the 5 T cell receptor beta chains below, sequenced in a study of cytomegalovirus exposure and HLA in healthy donors. PCR employed 60 Vbeta and 13 Jbeta primers. Only in-frame clones appear in the TCRdb table, and some are missing; sequencing was by immunoSEQ multiplex PCR. This sample has 160,000 or so clones; 80% occur once, and the top ten carry roughly 5%. The sequencing input was PBMCs. These receptors all come from a man aged 30-40 years in good health and CMV-seronegative.

The rearrangement uses TRBV7-9 and TRBJ2-3; maybe TRBD1 (6 bases). Germline V gene lookup returns CDR1 SEHNR and CDR2 FQNEAQ (reference sequence). V was shortened by 1 base and J by 6 bases, with 11 bases between the two germline ends. The CDR3 is 14 amino acids. The CDR3 protein is CASSLESGADTQYF. CDR3 DNA sequence: TGTGCCAGCAGCTTAGAGTCAGGGGCCGATACGCAGTATTTT.

This clone showed up just a few times. The genes are TRBV14 and TRBJ2-7, with 9 positions matching TRBD1. The CDR3 contains 15 residues. Trimming cost V 5 bases and J 0 bases; bases outside gene matches: 5. Germline lookup yields CDR1 SGHDN and CDR2 FVKESK. The CDR3 protein is CASSYWTGDSYEQYF. The CDR3 DNA is TGTGCCAGCAGCTACTGGACAGGGGACTCCTACGAGCAGTACTTC.

The gene calls are TRBV19 and TRBJ1-5; D call uncertain. CDR1 LNHDA and CDR2 SQIVND come from the germline V gene (reference sequence). The V and J ends lost 5 bases and 0 bases respectively, with 8 bases between them. The CDR3 length is 14 residues. CDR3 nucleotides: TGTGCCAGTAGTTGGAGGAATAGCAATCAGCCCCAGCATTTT. Translating gives CASSWRNSNQPQHF. The complete variable domain, with remaining parts taken from reference TRBV19 and TRBJ1-5, reads DGGITQSPKYLFRKEGQNVTLSCEQNLNHDAMYWYRQDPGQGLRLIYYSQIVNDFQKGDIAEGYSVSREKKESFPLTVTSAQKNPTAFYLCASSWRNSNQPQHFGDGTRLSIL.

The chain links TRBV25-1 to TRBJ2-3; 15 bases line up with TRBD2. The CDR3 is 14 residues long. After removal of 10 bases from V and 12 bases from J, the junction contained 11 bases not matched to a gene. Germline V gives CDR1 MGHDK, CDR2 SYGVNS. CDR3 sequence reads: CATLPGLAGGHQYF. The CDR3 coding sequence is TGTGCCACCCTCCCGGGACTAGCGGGGGGCCACCAGTATTTT.

The chain has TRBV5-1 and TRBJ1-4, with D unresolved. Between the trimmed V and J ends, which lost 4 bases and 8 bases, there was a span of 15 bases. CDR1 and CDR2 from the germline V gene are SGHRS and YFSETQ. The CDR3 sequence is 14 residues long. CDR3 in amino acids: CASSPSGIGEKLFF. The CDR3 bases are TGCGCCAGCAGCCCCTCGGGGATAGGCGAAAAACTGTTTTTT.